This TCR beta chain was identified during a study of T cell responses to AZD1222 COVID-19 vaccine. Whole-study findings and limits: Sampled repertoires all dated from after the peak T cell response. White British people made up most donors, females outnumbered males, and clonal diversity was possibly underestimated.

With regard to this clone: Its antigen is unknown.

Looked up from germline, CDR1 is SGHDT and CDR2 is YYEEEE. The CDR3 is made up of 13 amino acids. V was clipped by 4 bases and J by 1 base, with 8 bases between them. Clones were sequenced by immunoSEQ multiplex PCR, and TCRdb holds only the in-frame ones, with some missing. The data contain roughly 110,000 clones, around 90% of them seen just once; the ten biggest clones take up 4.5% to 6%. This receptor was identified in an adult who received the AZD1222 COVID-19 vaccine. Sequenced here: peripheral blood, sampled 28 days after the second AZD1222 dose. V and J are TRBV5-6 and TRBJ1-1; TRBD1 might be the D (5 bases). Here the CDR3 reads CASSLTENTEAFF. CDR3 sequence (DNA): TGTGCCAGCAGCCTGACAGAGAACACTGAAGCTTTCTTT.